This paragraph reports one T cell receptor beta chain. Its antigen is undetermined. The sample originates from a study of T cells in Graves' hyperthyroidism and ophthalmopathy. Uncontrolled infection, other autoimmune disease, pregnancy and lactation each barred patients from inclusion. Study results and caveats: A model using 13 V-J features told ophthalmopathy apart from stable hyperthyroidism. Peripheral blood also featured most of the thyroid clonotypes expanded above 0.001.

Researchers took RNA transcripts and amplified the TCR beta CDR3 regions from them. HTBI primers drove first-round RT-PCR of the TCR CDR3. Via MiXCR, TCRdb re-called the multiplex PCR reads, giving one row per CDR3 protein. The repertoire holds about 350,000 distinct CDR3 sequences, with approximately 16% as singletons. The CDR3 extends over 16 amino acids. Deletions cut 4 bases from V and 2 bases from J, with 12 bases between. Germline V gene sequence: CDR1 MNHEY, CDR2 SVGEGT. Sequencing was carried out using blood. This clonotype was sampled from a woman between 55 and 75 years old with Graves' ophthalmopathy. This chain links TRBV6-2 or TRBV6-3 with TRBJ2-6; no firm D call. CDR3 coding DNA: TGTGCCAGCAGTTCCCTTTTGAGTACTGGGGCCAACGTCCTGACTTTC. It is translated as CASSSLLSTGANVLTF.